The 15 T cell receptor beta chains below all came from one sample that was sequenced in a study of blood T cell repertoires in COVID-19. This table comes from immunoSEQ multiplex PCR, and its TCRdb copy is limited to in-frame clones, with some not included. This sample yields more than 150,000 clones, of which over 75% are seen a single time; approximately 3% belongs to the top ten. Input material: peripheral blood. The receptors were sampled from a woman older than 75 with active or convalescent COVID-19.

The chain employs TRBV5-1 and TRBJ2-5; TRBD2 agrees at 12 bases. This CDR3 contains 16 residues. The V gene end was trimmed by 6 bases and the J gene end by 1 base; junction bases not matched to a gene: 7. From germline, CDR1 is SGHRS and CDR2 YFSETQ. The CDR3 nucleotides read TGCGCCAGCACCCAACTAGCGGGAGGAGCCCAAGAGACCCAGTACTTC. It specifies CASTQLAGGAQETQYF.

The chain links TRBV7-6 to TRBJ1-1, with D maybe TRBD1 (5 bases). CDR1 is SGHVS, CDR2 FNYEAQ, per germline. Trimming removed 2 bases at V and 4 bases at J, with 14 bases between. There are 15 residues in the CDR3. The CDR3 DNA sequence: TGTGCCAGCAGCTTATATCTGAGCGGGGGCACTGAAGCTTTCTTT. It codes for CASSLYLSGGTEAFF. Supplemented by reference TRBV7-6 and TRBJ1-1, the full variable domain reads GAGVSQSPRYKVTKRGQDVALRCDPISGHVSLYWYRQALGQGPEFLTYFNYEAQQDKSGLPNDRFSAERPEGSISTLTIQRTEQRDSAMYRCASSLYLSGGTEAFFGQGTRLTVV.

This sequence joins TRBV25-1 and TRBJ1-2; 7 bases are a match to TRBD1. The J segment lost 3 bases and the V segment lost 1 base, leaving 8 bases of the junction unmatched. CDR3 size: 16 residues. CDR1 and CDR2 from the germline V gene are MGHDK and SYGVNS. Here the CDR3 reads CASSESRGRPYYGYTF. The CDR3 DNA is TGTGCCAGCAGTGAATCTAGGGGGCGCCCTTACTATGGCTACACCTTC.

This chain links TRBV3-1 (or the pseudogene TRBV3-2) with TRBJ2-1, with a tentative D call TRBD2 (7 bases). Deletions cut 10 bases from V and 9 bases from J, with 16 bases between. Germline V gives CDR1 LGHDT, CDR2 YNNKEL (reference sequence). The CDR3 extends over 12 amino acids. As DNA, the CDR3 is TGTGCCACCGAAGGGGGGGGAAGTGAGCAGTTCTTC. Protein product: CATEGGGSEQFF.

This clone has more than one count but fewer than ten. The chain combines TRBV7-6 with TRBJ1-1; 7 bases match TRBD1. The length of the CDR3 is 14 residues. J was trimmed by 5 bases and V by 3 bases; bases with no gene match: 6. The V gene's germline CDR1 is SGHVS and CDR2 FNYEAQ. CDR3 nucleotides: TGTGCCAGCAGCTTTAGCCCAGGGGGAACTGAAGCTTTCTTT. This encodes CASSFSPGGTEAFF.

The V and J genes are TRBV5-4 and TRBJ1-4, with D uncertain. CDR1 is SGHNT and CDR2 is YYREEE in the germline V gene (reference sequence). V lost 3 bases, J lost 0 bases, and 9 bases lay in between. CDR3 length: 15 residues. The CDR3 bases are TGTGCCAGCAGCTACAGAACAACAACTAATGAAAAACTGTTTTTT. The encoded protein is CASSYRTTTNEKLFF.

About this clone itself: The junction departs from germline at one end; a sequencing error may be responsible. V usage is TRBV5-4 and J usage is TRBJ1-2, with 8 bases lining up with TRBD1. Germline V gene sequence: CDR1 SGHNT, CDR2 YYREEE (reference sequence). CDR3 length: 12 amino acids. In nucleotides, the CDR3 is TGTGCCAGCAGCGCCGGGACAGGACGTCCAGGCTTC. Translation gives CASSAGTGRPGF.

The chain has TRBV4-3 and TRBJ2-1, with 9 bases that match TRBD2. The length of the CDR3 is 18 residues. The ends lost 0 bases at V and 9 bases at J; junction bases unmatched: 15. Germline assignment: CDR1 LGHNA and CDR2 YSLEER. In nucleotides, the CDR3 is TGCGCCAGCAGCCAAGAAAGCCAAGCGGGCGGGGGGGCGGGTGAGCAGTTCTTC. Translating gives CASSQESQAGGGAGEQFF.

The gene calls are TRBV5-6 and TRBJ1-4; D gene unclear. The CDR3 length is 15 residues. Trimming shortened V by 1 base and J by 5 bases, and 12 bases separated the two germline ends. Looked up from germline, CDR1 is SGHDT and CDR2 is YYEEEE. CDR3 in amino acids: CASSLSAGRNEKLFF. Here the CDR3 DNA reads TGTGCCAGCAGCTTGTCCGCAGGAAGAAATGAAAAACTGTTTTTT.

The chain employs TRBV4-3 and TRBJ1-6; D possibly corresponds to TRBD1 (6 bases). The germline gives CDR1 LGHNA, CDR2 YSLEER. The V end was cut by 0 bases, the J end by 3 bases, with 9 bases between. The CDR3 contains 16 residues. CDR3 DNA sequence: TGCGCCAGCAGCCAAGATAGGGGGAGCTATAATTCACCCCTCCACTTT. It codes for CASSQDRGSYNSPLHF.

The chain recombines TRBV7-8 with TRBJ2-2; TRBD1 agrees at 7 bases. The V and J ends lost 6 bases and 4 bases, in that order; junction bases with no gene match: 5. Per the germline V gene, CDR1 is SGHVS and CDR2 is FQNEAQ. This CDR3 is built from 14 residues. CDR3 DNA sequence: TGTGCCAGCAGTCCGACAGGGTCCACCGGGGAGCTGTTTTTT. Protein product: CASSPTGSTGELFF.

The chain uses TRBV4-3 and TRBJ2-5; D is possibly TRBD2 (5 bases). This CDR3 spans 15 amino acids. The V gene's germline CDR1 is LGHNA and CDR2 YSLEER. The ends were cut back, 0 bases at V and 5 bases at J, with 13 bases in the middle. The CDR3 spells CASSQDSSGYETQYF. Here the CDR3 DNA reads TGCGCCAGCAGCCAAGATTCCTCGGGGTACGAGACCCAGTACTTC.

This clone was seen a few times. This chain connects TRBV7-9 to TRBJ1-6; 11 nucleotides line up with TRBD1. The CDR3 has 15 residues. Trimming removed 4 bases from V and 6 bases from J; junction bases left unmatched: 2. From germline, CDR1 is SEHNR and CDR2 FQNEAQ (reference sequence). The CDR3 loop is CASSSGQGGNSPLHF. As DNA, the CDR3 is TGTGCCAGCAGCTCGGGACAGGGGGGTAATTCACCCCTCCACTTT.

This clone appeared once. The V and J genes are TRBV7-9 and TRBJ2-7, with TRBD2 matching over 7 bases. CDR1 and CDR2 (germline): SEHNR, FQNEAQ (reference sequence). V was pared by 5 bases and J by 4 bases, with 5 bases of the junction left unmatched. This CDR3 is 13 amino acids long. The CDR3 spells CASSNRLAYEQYF. In DNA form, the CDR3 reads TGTGCCAGCAGCAATAGACTAGCTTACGAGCAGTACTTC.

The chain joins TRBV28 to TRBJ2-7; 9 bases are a match to TRBD1. This CDR3 has 15 residues. Per germline, CDR1 MDHEN and CDR2 SYDVKM. The J segment lost 1 base and the V segment lost 4 bases, leaving 5 bases of the junction unmatched. CDR3: CASSSGTGWSYEQYF. CDR3 in DNA: TGTGCCAGCAGTTCCGGGACAGGGTGGTCCTACGAGCAGTACTTC.